The 22 T cell receptor beta chains below were found in one sample sequenced in a study of blood T cell repertoires in COVID-19. TCRdb keeps only in-frame clones here, not all; method: immunoSEQ multiplex PCR. The table has fewer than 75,000 clones, almost 95% seen once. Sequenced material: peripheral blood. The receptor set was obtained from a man between 50 and 59 years old with active COVID-19.

The chain links TRBV5-1 to TRBJ2-3, with D possibly TRBD1 on 5 matching bases. The CDR3 totals 14 residues. Between the trimmed V and J ends, which lost 4 bases and 0 bases, there was a span of 9 bases. CDR1 is SGHRS and CDR2 is YFSETQ in the germline V gene. This chain's CDR3 is CASSETVSTDTQYF. CDR3 in DNA: TGCGCCAGCAGCGAGACAGTTAGCACAGATACGCAGTATTTT.

The count of this clone is one. This sequence joins TRBV9 and TRBJ2-3; maybe TRBD2 (6 bases). V lost 1 base to trimming and J lost 4 bases, with 10 bases between them. The CDR3 is 14 amino acids. Germline V lookup: CDR1 SGDLS, CDR2 YYNGEE. The CDR3 sequence: CASSVSASADTQYF. The CDR3 bases are TGTGCCAGCAGCGTAAGTGCTAGCGCAGATACGCAGTATTTT. Supplemented by reference TRBV9 and TRBJ2-3, the full variable domain reads DSGVTQTPKHLITATGQRVTLRCSPRSGDLSVYWYQQSLDQGLQFLIQYYNGEERAKGNILERFSAQQFPDLHSELNLSSLELGDSALYFCASSVSASADTQYFGPGTRLTVL.

V gene TRBV19 combines with J gene TRBJ2-2; TRBD1 matches 10 bases. The V segment lost 9 bases and the J segment 5 bases; nucleotides outside the gene matches: 6. Germline CDR1 is LNHDA and CDR2 is SQIVND (reference sequence). This CDR3 is built from 14 residues. As DNA, the CDR3 is TGTGCCAGCCTTCGGACAGGGGGGACCGGGGAGCTGTTTTTT. This translates into CASLRTGGTGELFF.

The chain employs TRBV28 and TRBJ1-3; TRBD1 might be the D (5 bases). Trimming removed 7 bases from V and 4 bases from J, with 14 bases in between. CDR1 and CDR2 from the germline V gene are MDHEN and SYDVKM. This CDR3 has 14 amino acids. CDR3 nucleotides: TGTGCCAGCACTGATGGGGGGACCGGAAACACCATATATTTT. Amino acid sequence: CASTDGGTGNTIYF.

This clone was seen only once. This chain links TRBV10-3 with TRBJ2-1; 7 nucleotides agree with TRBD1. Germline V CDR1 and CDR2: ENHRY, SYGVKD. The junction had 5 bases not matched to a gene; V was cut back by 6 bases and J by 0 bases. The CDR3 sequence is 15 residues long. CDR3 loop: CAIRLTGSSYNEQFF. CDR3 DNA sequence: TGTGCCATCAGGCTGACAGGGAGCTCCTACAATGAGCAGTTCTTC.

The CDR3: CASSLPQGGFNEQFF. The CDR3 DNA reads as TGCGCCAGCAGCTTGCCACAGGGGGGATTCAATGAGCAGTTCTTC. V is TRBV5-1 and J is TRBJ2-1, with 8 nucleotides matching TRBD1. Germline CDR1 SGHRS, CDR2 YFSETQ. Trimming at V came to 1 base and at J to 6 bases, leaving 6 bases not matched to a gene. The CDR3 length is 15 residues.

The V call is TRBV6-5, the J call TRBJ1-5; possibly TRBD1 for D (6 bases). CDR3 length: 14 residues. Deletions cut 6 bases from V and 6 bases from J, with 15 bases between. The germline gives CDR1 MNHEY, CDR2 SVGAGI. The CDR3 bases are TGTGCCAGCAGAGACACAGGGCTGGGTCAGCCCCAGCATTTT. It specifies CASRDTGLGQPQHF.

This clone was seen once. This sequence joins TRBV12-5 and TRBJ1-4; 8 bases map to TRBD1. Germline V CDR1 and CDR2: LGHNT, FRNRAP. This CDR3 contains 19 residues. Trimming took 5 bases from V and 1 from J; bases not matched to a gene: 15. The CDR3 reads CASGNSGGRLEGTNEKLFF. The CDR3, as DNA: TGTGCTAGTGGTAACTCAGGGGGCCGTTTAGAGGGAACTAATGAAAAACTGTTTTTT.

The chain is built from TRBV4-3 and TRBJ2-5; 7 bases agree with TRBD1. Germline trimming cut 1 base from V and 2 bases from J; bases unmatched to any gene: 4. The CDR3 spans 15 residues. Looked up from germline, CDR1 is LGHNA and CDR2 is YSLEER. This chain's CDR3 is CASSQGDRKQETQYF. The CDR3, as DNA: TGCGCCAGCAGCCAAGGGGACAGAAAGCAAGAGACCCAGTACTTC.

This chain links TRBV2 with TRBJ2-2, with 9 bases fitting TRBD1. The germline V gene has CDR1 SNHLY and CDR2 FYNNEI. The CDR3 spans 14 residues. Trimming removed 9 bases from V and 2 bases from J; junction bases left unmatched: 4. CDR3 nucleotides: TGTGCCAGTGGGGGACAGGGTAACACCGGGGAGCTGTTTTTT. Amino acid sequence: CASGGQGNTGELFF.

J is TRBJ2-3 and V is TRBV7-7, with unresolved D. The CDR3 sequence is 14 residues long. CDR1 and CDR2 (germline): SSHAT, FNYEAQ (reference sequence). V was shortened by 1 base and J by 0 bases, with 5 bases between the two germline ends. The CDR3 DNA follows: TGTGCCAGCAGCTTAGGCAGGAGCACAGATACGCAGTATTTT. Translated: CASSLGRSTDTQYF. Variable domain in full (rest from reference TRBV7-7 and TRBJ2-3): GAGVSQSPRYKVTKRGQDVTLRCDPISSHATLYWYQQALGQGPEFLTYFNYEAQPDKSGLPSDRFSAERPEGSISTLTIQRTEQRDSAMYRCASSLGRSTDTQYFGPGTRLTVL.

This clone was recorded once. The V and J genes are TRBV2 and TRBJ1-4; D call uncertain. Germline V lookup: CDR1 SNHLY, CDR2 FYNNEI. The V and J ends lost 2 bases and 5 bases respectively, with 9 bases between them. The CDR3 has 14 amino acids. CDR3: CASSENSQNEKLFF. The CDR3 DNA sequence: TGTGCCAGCAGTGAAAACAGCCAGAATGAAAAACTGTTTTTT. Looking up the rest from reference TRBV2 and TRBJ1-4 gives the full variable domain: EPEVTQTPSHQVTQMGQEVILRCVPISNHLYFYWYRQILGQKVEFLVSFYNNEISEKSEIFDDQFSVERPDGSNFTLKIRSTKLEDSAMYFCASSENSQNEKLFFGSGTQLSVL.

J is TRBJ2-7 and V is TRBV2; TRBD1 matches 8 bases. The length of the CDR3 is 15 residues. The J segment lost 9 bases and the V segment lost 6 bases, leaving 16 bases of the junction unmatched. Germline V gene lookup returns CDR1 SNHLY and CDR2 FYNNEI. CDR3 protein: CASRTSGTGTWRQYF. In DNA form, the CDR3 reads TGTGCCAGCAGGACCTCCGGGACAGGTACCTGGAGGCAGTACTTC.

V and J are TRBV3-1 (or the pseudogene TRBV3-2) and TRBJ2-2, with 7 bases lining up with TRBD2. The CDR3 contains 14 residues. Trimming cost V 1 base and J 7 bases; bases outside gene matches: 3. The germline CDR1 and CDR2 sequences are LGHDT and YNNKEL (reference sequence). The CDR3 loop is CASSQGLAGGELFF. The CDR3 DNA follows: TGTGCCAGCAGCCAAGGACTAGCTGGCGGGGAGCTGTTTTTT.

This clone was seen only a few times. The chain combines TRBV7-3 with TRBJ2-7, with TRBD1 matching over 9 bases. The CDR3 contains 14 residues. V dropped 5 bases and J dropped 5; count of bases not matched to a gene: 7. Germline V gene data show CDR1 as SGHTA and CDR2 as FQGTGA. The DNA of the CDR3 is TGTGCCAGCAGCCCGGGGACAGGGTCCCACGAGCAGTACTTC. Residues: CASSPGTGSHEQYF.

This clone was seen only once. The CDR3 nucleotides are TGTGCCAGCAGCCCCGAGGCGGGTCCCTACGAGCAGTACTTC. It encodes CASSPEAGPYEQYF. The rearrangement joins TRBV14 to TRBJ2-7, with D possibly TRBD2 on 5 matching bases. This CDR3 has 14 amino acids. V gave up 4 bases and J gave up 2 bases, with 12 bases separating them. Germline CDR1 and CDR2: SGHDN and FVKESK.

The rearrangement links TRBV4-3 to TRBJ2-3; D is perhaps TRBD2 (5 bases). CDR1 is LGHNA, CDR2 YSLEER, per germline. This CDR3 is 14 amino acids long. Trimming cost V 1 base and J 3 bases, with 8 bases left between them. Written as DNA, the CDR3 is TGCGCCAGCAGCCAAGGAGCGGTGACAGATACGCAGTATTTT. It codes for CASSQGAVTDTQYF.

The V and J genes are TRBV4-1 and TRBJ1-2; maybe TRBD1 (5 bases). The CDR3 extends over 16 amino acids. Germline V gives CDR1 MGHRA, CDR2 YSYEKL. The V end was cut by 0 bases, the J end by 6 bases, with 17 bases between. The CDR3 bases are TGCGCCAGCAGCCAAGATTTGGCAGGGAGGCCTCATGGCTACACCTTC. Translating it yields CASSQDLAGRPHGYTF.

The chain carries TRBV18 and TRBJ2-5; no clear D gene. Trimming took off 2 bases at V and 0 bases at J, with 10 bases between the two ends. From germline, CDR1 is KGHSH and CDR2 LQKENI. The CDR3 is 15 amino acids. This CDR3 reads CASSPTAGYQETQYF. In DNA form, the CDR3 reads TGTGCCAGCTCACCAACGGCCGGGTACCAAGAGACCCAGTACTTC.

This clone was counted between two and nine times. This chain joins TRBV12-3 or TRBV12-4 and TRBJ1-5; D is possibly TRBD1 (5 bases). The CDR3 is 13 residues long. V lost 9 bases and J lost 4, with 13 bases in between. In nucleotides, the CDR3 is TGTGCCAGTGGTAGGACACTTAATCAGCCCCAGCATTTT. Protein: CASGRTLNQPQHF.

This rearrangement joins TRBV4-3 to TRBJ1-6; D remains ambiguous. Germline V gene sequence: CDR1 LGHNA, CDR2 YSLEER. V lost 6 bases and J lost 6, with 6 bases in between. The CDR3 is made up of 12 amino acids. The DNA for the CDR3 is TGCGCCAGCAGAGCCGGTAATTCACCCCTCCACTTT. The encoded protein is CASRAGNSPLHF.

This chain uses TRBV6-1 with TRBJ2-1; 8 nucleotides line up with TRBD1. Trimming cost V 3 bases and J 2 bases; bases outside gene matches: 9. The germline V gene has CDR1 MNHNS and CDR2 SASEGT. CDR3 length: 17 residues. The CDR3 region is CASSDPGTGWAYNEQFF. In DNA, the CDR3 is TGTGCCAGCAGTGACCCCGGGACAGGTTGGGCCTACAATGAGCAGTTCTTC.